One sample yielded the 32 T cell receptor beta chains listed below, sequenced in a study of preoperative IRX-2 immunotherapy in early breast cancer. Repertoires were generated with immunoSEQ multiplex PCR, while TCRdb's copy carries only in-frame clones and drops some. The data show around 25,000 clones, with around 72% seen just once and about 6.8% held by the top ten. This sample's treatment: preoperative locoregional IRX-2 cytokine immunotherapy. Sample: lymph node tissue, taken after IRX-2 immunotherapy. These receptor sequences come from a human donor with breast cancer.

This clone was detected a few times. The DNA is left out, because the CDR3 cannot be placed on it with certainty; the CDR3 is given as TCRdb lists it. The V gene is TRBV11-3, the J gene TRBJ1-3; the table's D call, TRBD1, has no DNA check behind it. The germline V gene has CDR1 SGHNT and CDR2 YENEEA. Inclusive of both ends, the CDR3 amounts to 15 amino acids. The CDR3: CASSFGQGSGNTIYF.

The chain couples TRBV10-2 to TRBJ2-7; 13 bases map to TRBD2. This CDR3 contains 16 residues. Germline V gene sequence: CDR1 WSHSY, CDR2 SAAADI. The V and J ends lost 6 bases and 3 bases, in that order; junction bases with no gene match: 8. The CDR3 DNA follows: TGCGCCAGCAGACGCGGACTAGCGGGAGAGCTCTACGAGCAGTACTTC. Its translation is CASRRGLAGELYEQYF.

This clone was found a few times. This chain connects TRBV28 to TRBJ2-1; D unresolved. The V gene lost 7 bases and the J gene lost 4 bases, with 14 bases spanning the gap. CDR3 length: 14 amino acids. Germline V lookup: CDR1 MDHEN, CDR2 SYDVKM. The DNA for the CDR3 is TGTGCCAGCACCCTAAGAGGCAGTTACAATGAGCAGTTCTTC. It is translated as CASTLRGSYNEQFF.

This chain links TRBV6-8 with TRBJ1-1, with D possibly TRBD1 on 6 matching bases. The germline CDR1 and CDR2 sequences are MNHGY and SAAAGT. The V and J ends lost 2 bases and 1 base respectively, with 8 bases between them. The CDR3 consists of 14 residues. The CDR3 DNA reads TGTGCCAGCAGTTACGGAGGGGGGAACACTGAAGCTTTCTTT. Its translation is CASSYGGGNTEAFF.

This rearrangement joins TRBV25-1 to TRBJ1-2, with TRBD1 matching 9 bases. After removal of 3 bases from V and 6 bases from J, the junction contained 5 bases not matched to a gene. Germline CDR1 is MGHDK and CDR2 is SYGVNS. This CDR3 region has 14 residues. The CDR3 reads CASSDGQGLDGYTF. CDR3 nucleotides: TGTGCCAGCAGTGATGGACAGGGGCTGGATGGCTACACCTTC.

The CDR3 nucleotides read TGCGCCAGCAGCCAGGGACAGCTGAATGAAAAACTGTTTTTT. Amino acids: CASSQGQLNEKLFF. The chain links TRBV5-1 to TRBJ1-4; TRBD1 matches 7 bases. V shed 4 bases, J shed 5 bases, and the junction held 5 bases outside the gene matches. The CDR3 contains 14 residues. CDR1 SGHRS and CDR2 YFSETQ come from the germline V gene.

The V gene is TRBV11-3, the J gene TRBJ2-7; the D is unclear. The CDR3 has 14 residues. CDR1 and CDR2 (germline): SGHNT, YENEEA. The V and J ends lost 1 base and 2 bases respectively, with 9 bases between them. This chain's CDR3 is CASSLVVGAYEQYF. Written as DNA, the CDR3 is TGTGCCAGCAGCTTAGTCGTTGGGGCCTACGAGCAGTACTTC.

The V call is TRBV6-8, the J call TRBJ2-1; possibly TRBD1 or TRBD2 for D (6 bases each). The germline V and J ends were trimmed by 2 bases and 8 bases, with 13 bases remaining between them. Germline loops: CDR1 MNHGY, CDR2 SAAAGT. This CDR3 comprises 14 residues. In nucleotides, the CDR3 is TGTGCCAGCAGTTACCGGCTCGGGGGCGATGAGCAGTTCTTC. Amino acids: CASSYRLGGDEQFF.

The V call is TRBV14, the J call TRBJ1-2; 8 bases fit TRBD1. After removal of 3 bases from V and 2 bases from J, the junction contained 2 bases not matched to a gene. CDR3 size: 14 residues. Germline V gene lookup returns CDR1 SGHDN and CDR2 FVKESK. CDR3 sequence: CASSQRDRNYGYTF. The CDR3 bases are TGTGCCAGCAGCCAGAGGGACAGGAACTATGGCTACACCTTC.

V usage is TRBV11-3 and J usage is TRBJ1-1; TRBD1 matches 7 bases. The germline CDR1 and CDR2 sequences are SGHNT and YENEEA. The CDR3 is 14 amino acids. The V and J ends lost 7 bases and 0 bases, in that order; junction bases with no gene match: 5. This CDR3 reads CASKGQSLNTEAFF. The CDR3 nucleotides are TGTGCCAGCAAGGGACAGAGCCTGAACACTGAAGCTTTCTTT.

Sample share makes this clone medium-sized. CDR3 nucleotide sequence: TGTGCCAGCCGGGACATAACCTACGAGCAGTACTTC. Its protein is CASRDITYEQYF. The chain uses TRBV6-8 and TRBJ2-7; TRBD1 is a possible D gene (6 bases). Germline loops: CDR1 MNHGY, CDR2 SAAAGT. V was pared by 8 bases and J by 2 bases, with 10 bases between. The CDR3 length is 12 residues.

The table lists this clone with a few counts. This chain links TRBV7-1 with TRBJ2-7, with TRBD2 as a possible D gene (6 bases). TRBV7-1 is an ORF for which the function is uncertain. Trimming removed 5 bases at V and 7 bases at J, with 21 bases between. CDR3 length equals 15 residues. In nucleotides, the CDR3 is TGTGCCAGCAGCCCGGGTGAGCGGGTTCTGGGGGAGCAGTACTTC. It yields the protein CASSPGERVLGEQYF.

The chain uses TRBV11-3 and TRBJ2-2; D may match TRBD1 or TRBD2 (5 bases each). The CDR3 spans 14 residues. Germline CDR1 and CDR2: SGHNT and YENEEA. V lost 0 bases and J 5 bases, leaving 7 bases between the germline ends. For the CDR3, the DNA is TGTGCCAGCAGCTTAGATGGGGGAACCGGGGAGCTGTTTTTT. Protein product: CASSLDGGTGELFF.

The chain has TRBV11-3 and TRBJ2-3; the D is unclear. This CDR3 is built from 16 residues. The ends were cut back, 4 bases at V and 0 bases at J, with 14 bases in the middle. Germline CDR1 is SGHNT and CDR2 is YENEEA. CDR3 sequence (DNA): TGTGCCAGCAGCTCGGATAGCCGGTTGAGCACAGATACGCAGTATTTT. This gives the protein CASSSDSRLSTDTQYF.

The chain recombines TRBV6-8 with TRBJ1-1; a weak D match, TRBD1 (5 bases). The CDR3 totals 13 residues. Trimming pared 5 bases from V and 4 bases from J, leaving 11 bases between. Germline V CDR1 and CDR2: MNHGY, SAAAGT. CDR3 in DNA: TGTGCCAGCAGTCCCCCCACAGGCACTGAAGCTTTCTTT. The encoded protein is CASSPPTGTEAFF.

Remarks on this clone: The junction and the germline gene differ at one end; a read error may be behind it. V usage is TRBV11-3 and J usage is TRBJ1-1; 7 bases are a match to TRBD1. CDR3 length equals 14 residues. Germline V CDR1 and CDR2: SGHNT, YENEEA. CDR3 DNA sequence: TGTGCCAGCAGCCTAGACAGGGCGGCTACGGAAGCTTTCTTT. This gives the protein CASSLDRAATEAFF.

This clone was observed a single time. The V call is TRBV6-8, the J call TRBJ1-5; D is possibly TRBD1 (6 bases). Per the germline V gene, CDR1 is MNHGY and CDR2 is SAAAGT. V was pared by 2 bases and J by 2 bases, with 13 bases between. CDR3 length: 16 residues. This chain's CDR3 is CASSYNGGMGNQPQHF. The CDR3 DNA reads as TGTGCCAGCAGTTACAACGGGGGCATGGGCAATCAGCCCCAGCATTTT.

The chain has TRBV5-1 and TRBJ1-2; D is perhaps TRBD1 (5 bases). Per germline, CDR1 SGHRS and CDR2 YFSETQ. Trimming stripped 4 bases from V and 10 bases from J, with 20 bases between. The length of the CDR3 is 14 residues. This CDR3 reads CASSLKSGQISYTF. CDR3 DNA sequence: TGCGCCAGCAGCCTAAAGTCGGGGCAAATATCCTACACCTTC. Using reference TRBV5-1 and TRBJ1-2 for the parts outside the CDR3, the full variable domain is KAGVTQTPRYLIKTRGQQVTLSCSPISGHRSVSWYQQTPGQGLQFLFEYFSETQRNKGNFPGRFSGRQFSNSRSEMNVSTLELGDSALYLCASSLKSGQISYTFGSGTRLTVV.

This clone has only a few counts. V and J are TRBV29-1 and TRBJ2-3, with 9 bases that match TRBD2. J lost 3 bases, V lost 7 bases, and 14 bases had no gene match. This CDR3 is 16 amino acids long. Germline V gene lookup returns CDR1 SQVTM and CDR2 ANQGSEA. In DNA, the CDR3 is TGCAGCGCGAGCGGGGGGCAAGCGGGAGGTACAGATACGCAGTATTTT. It translates to CSASGGQAGGTDTQYF.

V and J are TRBV15 and TRBJ1-2, with TRBD1 matching 9 bases. The CDR3 extends over 14 amino acids. Looked up from germline, CDR1 is LNHNV and CDR2 is YYDKDF (reference sequence). V lost 0 bases to trimming and J lost 5 bases; unmatched junction nucleotides: 1. The CDR3 loop reads CATSRDGTGYGYTF. DNA for the CDR3: TGTGCCACCAGCAGAGATGGGACAGGGTATGGCTACACCTTC.

The V gene is TRBV11-3, the J gene TRBJ2-5; no reliable D call. V was clipped by 2 bases and J by 6 bases, with 13 bases between them. Germline V CDR1 and CDR2: SGHNT, YENEEA. The CDR3 covers 14 residues. The CDR3 spells CASSLSGIQKTQYF. CDR3 sequence (DNA): TGTGCCAGCAGCTTATCTGGGATTCAAAAGACCCAGTACTTC. The whole variable domain, remainder taken from reference TRBV11-3 and TRBJ2-5, is EAGVVQSPRYKIIEKKQPVAFWCNPISGHNTLYWYLQNLGQGPELLIRYENEEAVDDSQLPKDRFSAERLKGVDSTLKIQPAELGDSAVYLCASSLSGIQKTQYFGPGTRLLVL.

The CDR3 is CASSPPGLNTEAFF. In DNA form, the CDR3 reads TGTGCCAGCAGCCCGCCCGGCTTGAACACTGAAGCTTTCTTT. The rearrangement links TRBV11-3 to TRBJ1-1; D gene unclear. Germline values: CDR1 SGHNT, CDR2 YENEEA. The CDR3 sequence is 14 residues long. Trimming stripped 5 bases from V and 0 bases from J, with 10 bases between.

This clone was counted a single time. The gene calls are TRBV22-1 and TRBJ1-4. TRBV22-1 is flagged as a pseudogene. The CDR3 sequence is 14 residues long. The CDR3 region has the DNA TGTGCCAGCAGTTTAGCCAGGAGTAAGGAAAAACTGTTTTTT. Translated, it gives CASSLARSKEKLFF.

This chain joins TRBV19 and TRBJ2-1; tentative D call: TRBD1 (6 bases). The CDR3 has 14 residues. Germline V CDR1 and CDR2: LNHDA, SQIVND (reference sequence). V shed 11 bases and J shed 4 bases, with 18 bases lying between them. The CDR3 bases are TGTGCCGCGTCCGTTCCGGGACATTACAATGAGCAGTTCTTC. This translates into CAASVPGHYNEQFF.

This clone was picked up a small number of times. The V gene is TRBV23-1, the J gene TRBJ2-3; possible D gene TRBD1, 6 bases. TRBV23-1 is noted as an ORF with a role that remains uncertain. This CDR3 contains 14 residues. Trimming stripped 6 bases from V and 5 bases from J, with 15 bases between. The CDR3 coding sequence is TGCGCCAGCAGCCAACCAGGGGTTCAAGATACGCAGTATTTT. Amino acids: CASSQPGVQDTQYF.

This clone was recorded a few times. V and J are TRBV6-8 and TRBJ1-1, with D possibly matching TRBD1 (5 bases). CDR1 MNHGY and CDR2 SAAAGT come from the germline V gene. This CDR3 spans 16 amino acids. Trimming cost V 2 bases and J 4 bases, with 17 bases left between them. CDR3 DNA sequence: TGTGCCAGCAGTTACCTTCTTGGGGTTGGGGGCACTGAAGCTTTCTTT. Its protein product is CASSYLLGVGGTEAFF.

J is TRBJ1-1 and V is TRBV5-1; D remains unclear. The ends were cut back, 0 bases at V and 1 base at J, with 7 bases in the middle. Germline values: CDR1 SGHRS, CDR2 YFSETQ. The CDR3 is 14 residues long. This CDR3 is CASSLGERNTEAFF. The CDR3 region has the DNA TGCGCCAGCAGCTTGGGGGAGAGGAACACTGAAGCTTTCTTT.

This clone was seen a few times. V is TRBV6-8 and J is TRBJ1-1, with a tentative D call TRBD1 (5 bases). The CDR3 runs to 15 residues. Germline CDR1 MNHGY, CDR2 SAAAGT. Trimming took off 6 bases at V and 4 bases at J, with 18 bases between the two ends. The CDR3 spells CASRRSTGGGTEAFF. For the CDR3, the DNA is TGTGCCAGCAGAAGGTCGACGGGCGGGGGCACTGAAGCTTTCTTT.

The J gene is TRBJ2-7, the V gene TRBV29-1; TRBD1 matches at 8 bases. The CDR3 contains 13 residues. J gave up 7 bases and V 6 bases, and 11 bases lay outside the gene matches. Germline V gene data show CDR1 as SQVTM and CDR2 as ANQGSEA. For the CDR3, the DNA is TGCAGCGTGATGGGACAGGCCGTTAGGGAGCAGTACTTC. It is translated as CSVMGQAVREQYF.

The chain is built from TRBV18 and TRBJ1-5, with unresolved D. Germline V gene sequence: CDR1 KGHSH, CDR2 LQKENI. The CDR3 spans 15 residues. Trimming shortened V by 6 bases and J by 0 bases, and 12 bases separated the two germline ends. The CDR3: CASSLGDHSNQPQHF. The CDR3 DNA follows: TGTGCCAGCTCCCTCGGGGATCATAGCAATCAGCCCCAGCATTTT.

The J gene is TRBJ2-7, the V gene TRBV19; D unresolved. Germline values: CDR1 LNHDA, CDR2 SQIVND (reference sequence). The V end was cut by 3 bases, the J end by 0 bases, with 15 bases between. The CDR3 covers 16 residues. The CDR3 nucleotides are TGTGCCAGTAGTATTATCCCGGCGGCAGGCTCCTACGAGCAGTACTTC. Residues: CASSIIPAAGSYEQYF.

The chain joins TRBV28 to TRBJ1-1; 10 bases align to TRBD1. CDR1 is MDHEN, CDR2 SYDVKM, per germline. CDR3 length equals 15 residues. V was pared by 6 bases and J by 4 bases, with 8 bases of the junction left unmatched. DNA of the CDR3: TGTGCCAGCAGCTCACGGGACAGGGGTTCCACTGAAGCTTTCTTT. Translated, it gives CASSSRDRGSTEAFF.